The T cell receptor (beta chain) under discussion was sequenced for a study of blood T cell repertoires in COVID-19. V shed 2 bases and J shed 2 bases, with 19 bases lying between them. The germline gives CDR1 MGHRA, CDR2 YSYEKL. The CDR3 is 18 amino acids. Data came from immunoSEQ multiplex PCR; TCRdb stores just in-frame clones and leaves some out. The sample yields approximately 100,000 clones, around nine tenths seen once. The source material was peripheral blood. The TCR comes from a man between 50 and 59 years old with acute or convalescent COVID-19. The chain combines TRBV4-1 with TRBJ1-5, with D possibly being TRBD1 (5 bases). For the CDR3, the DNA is TGCGCCAGCAGCCAAAACCCGGCCGGAGGGACCGGCAATCAGCCCCAGCATTTT. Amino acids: CASSQNPAGGTGNQPQHF.